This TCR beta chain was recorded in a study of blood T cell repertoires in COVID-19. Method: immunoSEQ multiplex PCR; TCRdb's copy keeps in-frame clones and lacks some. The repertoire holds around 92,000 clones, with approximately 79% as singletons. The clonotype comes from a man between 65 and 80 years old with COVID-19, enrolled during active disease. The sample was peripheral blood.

CDR3 amino acids: CASSPDGGQYEKLFF. The DNA of the CDR3 is TGCGCCAGCAGCCCGGATGGGGGCCAGTATGAAAAACTGTTTTTT. The chain uses TRBV5-1 and TRBJ1-4, with D possibly being TRBD1 (6 bases). V lost 4 bases and J 6 bases, leaving 16 bases between the germline ends. The CDR3 is 15 residues long. Germline loops: CDR1 SGHRS, CDR2 YFSETQ.